The 7 T cell receptor beta chains below come from one sample, sequenced in a study of blood T cell repertoires in COVID-19. Profiling relied on immunoSEQ multiplex PCR, and the TCRdb table lists in-frame clones only, not all of them. The table lists some 130,000 clones, roughly 80% of them singletons. The sequenced sample consisted of peripheral blood. Receptors were obtained from a man between 70 and 80 years old with acute or convalescent COVID-19.

This clone was observed a handful of times. The CDR3 sequence is CASNPGQEYSGTSGGARDTQYF. CDR3 DNA sequence: TGTGCCAGCAACCCGGGACAGGAGTATTCCGGGACTAGCGGGGGGGCCAGGGATACGCAGTATTTT. The V call is TRBV6-2 or TRBV6-3, the J call TRBJ2-3; 16 nucleotides agree with TRBD2. CDR1 and CDR2 from the germline V gene are MNHEY and SVGEGT. With 7 bases clipped from V and 6 bases from J, the junction kept 25 bases outside the gene matches. CDR3 length equals 22 residues.

This sequence joins TRBV6-5 and TRBJ2-7, with 8 bases matching TRBD1. CDR3 length: 15 residues. Germline V CDR1 and CDR2: MNHEY, SVGAGI. The J segment lost 1 base and the V segment lost 5 bases, leaving 7 bases of the junction unmatched. The CDR3 protein is CASSHPGTGSYEQYF. CDR3 sequence (DNA): TGTGCCAGCAGTCATCCCGGGACAGGATCCTACGAGCAGTACTTC.

J is TRBJ1-2 and V is TRBV3-1 (or the pseudogene TRBV3-2); unclear D gene. With 2 bases removed from V and 3 bases from J, the gap between germline ends came to 16 bases. The CDR3 is made up of 16 amino acids. Per germline, CDR1 LGHDT and CDR2 YNNKEL (reference sequence). CDR3 region: CASSQKGGERYYGYTF. The CDR3 DNA reads TGTGCCAGCAGCCAAAAAGGAGGAGAGAGGTACTATGGCTACACCTTC.

This clone was recorded a few times. The rearrangement joins TRBV5-8 to TRBJ1-1, with 8 bases aligning to TRBD1. This CDR3 comprises 17 residues. Germline assignment: CDR1 SGHTS and CDR2 YDEGEE. The J segment lost 3 bases and the V segment lost 4 bases, leaving 14 bases of the junction unmatched. The CDR3 loop reads CASSPPDGQGLHTEAFF. As DNA, the CDR3 is TGTGCCAGCAGCCCACCTGATGGACAGGGCTTGCACACTGAAGCTTTCTTT.

The table lists this clone with a count of one. The chain carries TRBV12-3 or TRBV12-4 and TRBJ1-5; D is uncertain. The V end was cut by 3 bases, the J end by 7 bases, with 7 bases between. The CDR3 sequence is 12 residues long. The DNA of the CDR3 is TGTGCCAGCAGTTTTTCCAAACAGCCCCAGCATTTT. As protein: CASSFSKQPQHF.

This sequence joins TRBV5-1 and TRBJ2-2, with 7 bases identical to TRBD2. The V and J ends lost 1 base and 6 bases, in that order; junction bases with no gene match: 6. The germline CDR1 and CDR2 sequences are SGHRS and YFSETQ. The CDR3 has 15 amino acids. As DNA, the CDR3 is TGCGCCAGCAGCTTGCGAGGGGAGGGGTCCGGGGAGCTGTTTTTT. Protein: CASSLRGEGSGELFF.

This rearrangement joins TRBV6-5 to TRBJ1-4, with 9 bases that match TRBD1. Unmatched junction bases numbered 7, after V lost 6 bases and J lost 8 bases. The germline gives CDR1 MNHEY, CDR2 SVGAGI. The CDR3 is made up of 14 amino acids. CDR3 sequence: CASRQGASGEKLFF. CDR3 in DNA: TGTGCCAGCAGACAGGGGGCGTCAGGAGAAAAACTGTTTTTT.